This entry lists 16 T cell receptor beta chains sequenced from one sample in a study of T cell clonality in common variable immunodeficiency. Repertoires were generated with immunoSEQ multiplex PCR, while TCRdb's copy carries only in-frame clones and drops some. Altogether fewer than 40,000 clones were found in the sample, and no singletons occur. The specimen sequenced was peripheral blood mononuclear cells. These TCRs come from a person aged 18 to 75 in good health.

This clone has a count of ten or more. The read halts 3 residues ahead of the CDR3 end, with the missing end drawn from the germline J gene. This chain connects TRBV20-1 to TRBJ1-2; D possibly corresponds to TRBD1 (6 bases). Germline V gene sequence: CDR1 DFQATT, CDR2 SNEGSKA (reference sequence). The CDR3 sequence is 16 residues long. V lost 4 bases and J lost 5, with 23 bases in between. The covered CDR3 bases are TGCAGTGCTACGGCCCCCGGGGGGCGAGTAGGTTATGGC. Its translation: CSATAPGGRVGYG. The CDR3 reads in full as CSATAPGGRVGYGYTF.

This clone was seen repeatedly, ten times or more. The read ends 3 residues before the CDR3 terminus; that terminus is restored from the germline J gene. The rearrangement links TRBV4-1 to TRBJ2-7; maybe TRBD2 (7 bases). The CDR3 is made up of 17 amino acids. Germline values: CDR1 MGHRA, CDR2 YSYEKL. The V and J ends lost 0 bases and 0 bases respectively, with 15 bases between them. The covered CDR3 bases are TGCGCCAGCAGCCAAGAGAAGAGGGGGGGGAGCTCCTACGAG. Protein sequence: CASSQEKRGGSSYE. The complete CDR3 reads CASSQEKRGGSSYEQYF.

The table lists this clone with many counts. The DNA read from the CDR3 is TGTGCCAGCAGCTCGGGGGGGCCGGATACG. Translating it yields CASSSGGPDT. The full CDR3 sequence reads CASSSGGPDTQYF. V is TRBV7-8 and J is TRBJ2-3; TRBD2 agrees at 8 bases. The read terminates 3 residues before the CDR3 end, so the remaining end is supplied by the germline J gene. Germline loops: CDR1 SGHVS, CDR2 FQNEAQ. V lost 4 bases and J lost 6; bases outside the gene matches: 3. The CDR3 runs 13 residues.

This clone has a count of ten or more. Read data end 3 residues before the CDR3 end; the end is taken from the germline J gene. J is TRBJ1-5 and V is TRBV4-1, with D possibly matching TRBD1 (6 bases). The germline gives CDR1 MGHRA, CDR2 YSYEKL. V shed 0 bases and J shed 5 bases, with 11 bases lying between them. The CDR3 is made up of 15 amino acids. Here the CDR3 reads CASSQEGQFHQPQHF. CDR3 bases read: TGCGCCAGCAGCCAAGAAGGACAGTTCCATCAGCCC.

This clone was seen many times. Mismatch with germline at one junction end may stem from a read error. The read terminates 3 residues ahead of where the CDR3 ends, so the germline J gene completes it. The chain recombines TRBV4-2 with TRBJ2-7, with D maybe TRBD2 (6 bases). The CDR3 length is 14 residues. The germline gives CDR1 LGHNA, CDR2 YNFKEQ. CDR3 region: CASSPTLARLEQYF. Partial CDR3 DNA: TGCGCCAGCAGTCCAACCCTAGCGAGGCTCGAG.

This clone occurred many times. The read gets to within 3 residues of the CDR3 end, and the germline J gene fills in the rest. The J gene is TRBJ2-7, the V gene TRBV6-2 or TRBV6-3, with 11 nucleotides matching TRBD2. CDR3 length: 17 residues. The germline gives CDR1 MNHEY, CDR2 SVGEGT. V shed 2 bases and J 3 bases; nucleotides not matched to a gene: 9. CDR3 DNA, as far as it was read: TGTGCCAGCAGTTACCCCATAAGACTAGCGGGGTTCTACGAG. Translation: CASSYPIRLAGFYE. The entire CDR3 reads CASSYPIRLAGFYEQYF.

This clone has at least ten counts. The CDR3 extends 3 residues past the end of the read, so its final part is completed from the germline J gene. The chain combines TRBV10-3 with TRBJ1-2; 7 bases agree with TRBD1. This CDR3 is built from 15 residues. V trimming: 7 bases; J trimming: 0 bases; junction bases outside the gene matches: 8. The germline CDR1 and CDR2 sequences are ENHRY and SYGVKD. The sequenced CDR3 bases are TGTGCCATCACCCGGGACAGCACCACTAACTATGGC. Translating gives CAITRDSTTNYG. The CDR3, in full, reads CAITRDSTTNYGYTF.

This clone was seen many times. The read comes to an end 3 residues before the CDR3 does, leaving the germline J gene to fill in the end. V usage is TRBV18 and J usage is TRBJ2-7; 10 nucleotides match TRBD1. The V and J ends lost 2 bases and 2 bases, in that order; junction bases with no gene match: 3. Germline-derived CDR1 and CDR2 are KGHSH and LQKENI. This CDR3 is 15 amino acids long. The sequenced part of the CDR3 DNA is TGTGCCAGCTCACCAGGACAGGGGGGCCCCTACGAG. It specifies CASSPGQGGPYE. The whole CDR3 sequence reads CASSPGQGGPYEQYF.

This clone was observed at least ten times. The read ends 3 residues before the CDR3 terminus; that terminus is restored from the germline J gene. This sequence joins TRBV7-2 and TRBJ1-6; D perhaps matches TRBD1 (5 bases). The germline V gene encodes CDR1 SGHTA and CDR2 FQGNSA. V was trimmed by 4 bases and J by 3 bases, leaving 10 bases between them. The CDR3 sequence is 15 residues long. CDR3 DNA, as far as it was read: TGTGCCAGCAGCTCCGGACAAAGCTATAATTCACCC. It yields the protein CASSSGQSYNSP. The full CDR3 protein reads CASSSGQSYNSPLHF. Complete variable domain (other parts from reference TRBV7-2 and TRBJ1-6): GAGVSQSPSNKVTEKGKDVELRCDPISGHTALYWYRQSLGQGLEFLIYFQGNSAPDKSGLPSDRFSAERTGGSVSTLTIQRTQQEDSAVYLCASSSGQSYNSPLHFGNGTRLTVT.

The sample holds many counts of this clone. The read stops 3 residues short of the end of the CDR3; the missing end is completed from the germline J gene. The chain uses TRBV6-2 or TRBV6-3 and TRBJ2-7; 9 bases match TRBD1. The V and J ends lost 5 bases and 3 bases, in that order; junction bases with no gene match: 8. Germline CDR1 and CDR2: MNHEY and SVGEGT. The CDR3 sequence is 15 residues long. CDR3 DNA (partial): TGTGCCAGCAGTCTTACAGGGGGCTACCTCTACGAG. Translating it yields CASSLTGGYLYE. The full CDR3 is CASSLTGGYLYEQYF.

In this sample, this clone turned up many times. The read falls 3 residues short of the CDR3 end, and the missing part is taken from the germline J gene. J is TRBJ2-7 and V is TRBV5-1, with 9 bases aligning to TRBD1. The length of the CDR3 is 16 residues. V shed 3 bases and J 6 bases; nucleotides not matched to a gene: 13. The germline CDR1 and CDR2 sequences are SGHRS and YFSETQ. CDR3 residues: CASSSPTGGLPREQYF. CDR3 bases read: TGCGCCAGCAGCTCCCCTACAGGGGGCCTCCCCCGCGAG.

This clone was recorded many times. With the read ending 3 residues before the CDR3 end, the germline J gene is used to fill in that end. The chain is built from TRBV20-1 and TRBJ1-1; possible D gene TRBD1, 5 bases. Trimming cost V 5 bases and J 4 bases, with 14 bases left between them. The CDR3 runs 13 residues. In germline, CDR1 is DFQATT, CDR2 SNEGSKA (reference sequence). The CDR3 here is CSAPGRGGTEAFF. CDR3 bases read: TGCAGTGCTCCGGGAAGGGGAGGCACTGAA.

Sample share makes this clone medium-sized. The read comes to an end 3 residues before the CDR3 does, leaving the germline J gene to fill in the end. The chain has TRBV29-1 and TRBJ1-5, with 8 positions matching TRBD1. Germline V CDR1 and CDR2: SQVTM, ANQGSEA. The CDR3 is 13 amino acids. J gave up 6 bases and V 2 bases, and 3 bases lay outside the gene matches. CDR3 DNA (partial): TGCAGCGTTGAACAGGGGGCTGGTCAGCCC. It yields the protein CSVEQGAGQP. The CDR3, in full, reads CSVEQGAGQPQHF.

This clone was counted at least ten times. The CDR3 goes on 3 residues after the read ends, and that part is filled in from the germline J gene. The V gene is TRBV30, the J gene TRBJ1-5; weak D call: TRBD1 (6 bases). The CDR3 contains 14 residues. Germline loops: CDR1 GTSNPN, CDR2 SVGIG (reference sequence). Trimming cost V 4 bases and J 1 base, with 11 bases left between them. Partial CDR3 DNA: TGTGCCTGGACCCCAGGGACAAGCAATCAGCCC. Translation gives CAWTPGTSNQP. The whole CDR3 sequence is CAWTPGTSNQPQHF.

There are many counts of this clone. The CDR3 end lies 3 residues beyond the end of the read and is filled in from the germline J gene. This chain joins TRBV29-1 and TRBJ2-1, with 7 bases matching TRBD2. This CDR3 spans 15 amino acids. In germline, CDR1 is SQVTM, CDR2 ANQGSEA. The trim removed 0 bases at V and 7 bases at J, leaving 9 bases unmatched. The sequenced part of the CDR3 DNA is TGCAGCGTTGAAGATGTTGGCGGGAGTTTAAATGAG. Translated: CSVEDVGGSLNE. The whole CDR3 region reads CSVEDVGGSLNEQFF.

In this sample, this clone turned up a few times. The sequence runs out 3 residues before the end of the CDR3; the remainder is reconstructed from the germline J gene. The chain uses TRBV19 and TRBJ2-3, with 7 bases that match TRBD2. The CDR3 loop spans 11 amino acids. Germline V gene lookup returns CDR1 LNHDA and CDR2 SQIVND (reference sequence). Partial CDR3 DNA: TGTGCCAGTTCCGCGGGGGAGACG. Protein product: CASSAGET. The CDR3 reads in full as CASSAGETQYF.